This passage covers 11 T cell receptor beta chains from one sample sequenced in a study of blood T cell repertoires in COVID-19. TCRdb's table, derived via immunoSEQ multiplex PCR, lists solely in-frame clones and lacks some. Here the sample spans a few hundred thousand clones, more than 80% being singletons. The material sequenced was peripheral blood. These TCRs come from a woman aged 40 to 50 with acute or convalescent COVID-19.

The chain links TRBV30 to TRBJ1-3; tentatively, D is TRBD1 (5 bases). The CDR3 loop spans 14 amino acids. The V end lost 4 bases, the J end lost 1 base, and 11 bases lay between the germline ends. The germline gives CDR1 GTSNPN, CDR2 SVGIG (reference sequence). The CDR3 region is CAWNAGGSGNTIYF. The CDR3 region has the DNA TGTGCCTGGAATGCGGGGGGGTCTGGAAACACCATATATTTT.

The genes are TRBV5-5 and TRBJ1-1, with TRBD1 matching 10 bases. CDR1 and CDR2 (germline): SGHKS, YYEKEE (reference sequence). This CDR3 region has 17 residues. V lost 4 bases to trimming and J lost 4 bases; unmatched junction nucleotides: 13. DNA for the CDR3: TGTGCCAGCAGCACGTCCGGGACAGGGGTTAGGGGCACTGAAGCTTTCTTT. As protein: CASSTSGTGVRGTEAFF.

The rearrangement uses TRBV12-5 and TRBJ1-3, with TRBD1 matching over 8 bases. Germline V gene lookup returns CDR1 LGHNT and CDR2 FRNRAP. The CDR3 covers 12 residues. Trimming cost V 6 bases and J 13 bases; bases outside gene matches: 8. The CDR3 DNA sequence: TGTGCTAGTGGACACGGACAGGGTCGAATATATTTT. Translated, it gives CASGHGQGRIYF.

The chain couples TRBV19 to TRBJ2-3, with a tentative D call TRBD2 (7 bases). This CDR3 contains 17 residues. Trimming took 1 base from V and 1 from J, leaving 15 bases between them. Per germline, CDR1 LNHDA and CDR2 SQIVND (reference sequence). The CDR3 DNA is TGTGCCAGTAGTATAGTCATGGGGGGGGGCGGCACAGATACGCAGTATTTT. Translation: CASSIVMGGGGTDTQYF.

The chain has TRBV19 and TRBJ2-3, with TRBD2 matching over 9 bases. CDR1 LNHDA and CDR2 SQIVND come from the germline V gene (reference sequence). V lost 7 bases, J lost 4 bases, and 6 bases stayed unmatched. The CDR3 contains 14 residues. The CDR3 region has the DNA TGTGCCAGTAAGGAGGGACTAGCAGCAGATACGCAGTATTTT. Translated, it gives CASKEGLAADTQYF. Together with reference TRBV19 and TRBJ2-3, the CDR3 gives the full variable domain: DGGITQSPKYLFRKEGQNVTLSCEQNLNHDAMYWYRQDPGQGLRLIYYSQIVNDFQKGDIAEGYSVSREKKESFPLTVTSAQKNPTAFYLCASKEGLAADTQYFGPGTRLTVL.

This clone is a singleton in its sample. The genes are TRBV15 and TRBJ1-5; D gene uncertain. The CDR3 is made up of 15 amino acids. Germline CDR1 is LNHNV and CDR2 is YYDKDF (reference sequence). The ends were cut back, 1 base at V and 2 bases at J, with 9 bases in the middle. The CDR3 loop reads CATSRGQAGNQPQHF. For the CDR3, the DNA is TGTGCCACCAGCAGAGGGCAGGCTGGCAATCAGCCCCAGCATTTT. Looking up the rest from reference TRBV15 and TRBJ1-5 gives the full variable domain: DAMVIQNPRYQVTQFGKPVTLSCSQTLNHNVMYWYQQKSSQAPKLLFHYYDKDFNNEADTPDNFQSRRPNTSFCFLDIRSPGLGDTAMYLCATSRGQAGNQPQHFGDGTRLSIL.

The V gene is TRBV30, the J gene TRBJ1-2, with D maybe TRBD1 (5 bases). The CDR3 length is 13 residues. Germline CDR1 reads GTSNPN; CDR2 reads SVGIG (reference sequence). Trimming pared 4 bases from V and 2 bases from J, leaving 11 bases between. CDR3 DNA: TGTGCCTGGACCTTGACAGTGAACTATGGCTACACCTTC. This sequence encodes CAWTLTVNYGYTF.

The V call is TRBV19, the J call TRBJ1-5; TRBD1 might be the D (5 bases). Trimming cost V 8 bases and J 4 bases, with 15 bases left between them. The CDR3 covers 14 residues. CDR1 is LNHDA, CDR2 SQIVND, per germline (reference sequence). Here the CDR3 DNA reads TGTGCCAGTCACACAGGCGCCACTAATCAGCCCCAGCATTTT. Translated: CASHTGATNQPQHF.

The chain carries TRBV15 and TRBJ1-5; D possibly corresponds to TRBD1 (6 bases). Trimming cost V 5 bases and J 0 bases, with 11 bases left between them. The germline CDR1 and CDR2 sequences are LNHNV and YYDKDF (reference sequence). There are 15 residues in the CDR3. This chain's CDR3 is CATSWDIYSNQPQHF. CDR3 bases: TGTGCCACCAGCTGGGACATTTATAGCAATCAGCCCCAGCATTTT.

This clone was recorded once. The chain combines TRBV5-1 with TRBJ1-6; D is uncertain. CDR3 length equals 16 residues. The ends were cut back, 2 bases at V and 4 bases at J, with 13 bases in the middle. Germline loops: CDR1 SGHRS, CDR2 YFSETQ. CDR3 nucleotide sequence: TGCGCCAGCAGCTTAGAAGACCAGGCTTATAATTCACCCCTCCACTTT. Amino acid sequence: CASSLEDQAYNSPLHF.

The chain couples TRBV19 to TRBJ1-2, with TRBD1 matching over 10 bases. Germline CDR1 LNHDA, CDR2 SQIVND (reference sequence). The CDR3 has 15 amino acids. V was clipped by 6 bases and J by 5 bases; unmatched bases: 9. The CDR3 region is CASSAGTGVRYGYTF. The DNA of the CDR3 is TGTGCCAGTAGCGCCGGGACAGGGGTGCGTTATGGCTACACCTTC.